Presented here are 28 T cell receptor beta chains from one specimen sequenced in a study of blood T cell repertoires in COVID-19. Sequencing used immunoSEQ multiplex PCR; TCRdb keeps in-frame clones, though not all of them. The data contain about 280,000 clones, around 85% of them singletons. What was sequenced was PBMCs or T cells enriched from blood (not recorded which). The source of these receptors is a woman aged 45-60 years who had recovered from COVID-19.

The chain combines TRBV6-5 with TRBJ1-1, with TRBD1 matching over 9 bases. Germline values: CDR1 MNHEY, CDR2 SVGAGI. The V gene end was trimmed by 6 bases and the J gene end by 5 bases; junction bases not matched to a gene: 10. This CDR3 has 15 residues. This CDR3 is CASSLTGGRDTEAFF. The DNA of the CDR3 is TGTGCCAGCAGCTTGACAGGGGGAAGGGATACTGAAGCTTTCTTT.

This chain joins TRBV4-1 and TRBJ2-7, with unresolved D. Germline assignment: CDR1 MGHRA and CDR2 YSYEKL. Trimming stripped 1 base from V and 6 bases from J, with 7 bases between. The CDR3 has 12 residues. The CDR3 protein is CASSQGTREQYF. CDR3 nucleotides: TGCGCCAGCAGCCAAGGTACTCGCGAGCAGTACTTC.

V is TRBV2 and J is TRBJ1-1; possible D gene TRBD1, 6 bases. V lost 3 bases and J lost 2, with 16 bases in between. The CDR3 has 16 amino acids. Germline CDR1 SNHLY, CDR2 FYNNEI. The CDR3 here is CASSDPPLTGNTEAFF. The CDR3 nucleotides read TGTGCCAGCAGTGACCCCCCCTTGACAGGAAACACTGAAGCTTTCTTT.

Details on this clone: This CDR3 is also generated by other DNA sequences in the sample. CDR3 region: CASSPRQGSYEQYF. The CDR3 DNA reads as TGTGCCAGCAGCCCAAGACAGGGGAGCTACGAGCAGTACTTC. The rearrangement uses TRBV3-1 (or the pseudogene TRBV3-2) and TRBJ2-7, with 8 nucleotides matching TRBD1. This CDR3 spans 14 amino acids. CDR1 and CDR2 (germline): LGHDT, YNNKEL (reference sequence). Unmatched junction bases numbered 5, after V lost 4 bases and J lost 3 bases.

The chain employs TRBV5-1 and TRBJ1-1, with D tentatively TRBD1 (5 bases). The CDR3 runs 16 residues. In germline, CDR1 is SGHRS, CDR2 YFSETQ. The V gene lost 4 bases and the J gene lost 3 bases, with 19 bases spanning the gap. For the CDR3, the DNA is TGCGCCAGCAGCCTAGACATTCAGCGGGGGTACACTGAAGCTTTCTTT. Translating it yields CASSLDIQRGYTEAFF.

This clone was seen only a few times. V and J are TRBV5-8 and TRBJ1-1; 7 bases are shared with TRBD1. The CDR3 loop spans 12 amino acids. Germline CDR1 SGHTS, CDR2 YDEGEE. The V and J ends lost 3 bases and 6 bases, in that order; junction bases with no gene match: 2. CDR3 residues: CASSSDRPEAFF. Here the CDR3 DNA reads TGTGCCAGCAGCTCGGACAGGCCTGAAGCTTTCTTT.

This chain links TRBV4-1 with TRBJ2-7, with 7 bases that match TRBD2. The CDR3 is 18 residues long. V lost 2 bases to trimming and J lost 0 bases; unmatched junction nucleotides: 13. CDR1 and CDR2 (germline): MGHRA, YSYEKL. The CDR3: CASSQRASGQRSSYEQYF. The CDR3 DNA sequence: TGCGCCAGCAGCCAAAGGGCTAGCGGCCAAAGGAGCTCCTACGAGCAGTACTTC.

The J gene is TRBJ1-2, the V gene TRBV3-1 (or the pseudogene TRBV3-2); D call uncertain. Germline CDR1 and CDR2: LGHDT and YNNKEL (reference sequence). Deletions cut 3 bases from V and 0 bases from J, with 14 bases between. This CDR3 comprises 16 residues. This chain's CDR3 is CASSHSWRSANYGYTF. CDR3 coding DNA: TGTGCCAGCAGCCACAGCTGGCGGTCAGCTAACTATGGCTACACCTTC.

The chain carries TRBV3-1 (or the pseudogene TRBV3-2) and TRBJ1-4, with D perhaps matching TRBD1 (5 bases). V was trimmed by 5 bases and J by 5 bases, leaving 12 bases between them. CDR1 is LGHDT, CDR2 YNNKEL, per germline (reference sequence). The CDR3 sequence is 14 residues long. CDR3 sequence reads: CASSTRGVNEKLFF. CDR3 sequence (DNA): TGTGCCAGCAGCACCCGGGGGGTCAATGAAAAACTGTTTTTT.

V and J are TRBV5-1 and TRBJ1-3; weak D call: TRBD1 (6 bases). The CDR3 consists of 15 residues. V was pared by 4 bases and J by 0 bases, with 11 bases between. The germline V gene has CDR1 SGHRS and CDR2 YFSETQ. CDR3: CASSPGGHSGNTIYF. For the CDR3, the DNA is TGCGCCAGCAGCCCGGGGGGCCACTCTGGAAACACCATATATTTT.

Only one count was recorded for this clone. The chain combines TRBV5-4 with TRBJ1-3, with D perhaps matching TRBD1 (6 bases). CDR3 length equals 16 residues. V lost 4 bases and J 0 bases, leaving 14 bases between the germline ends. From germline, CDR1 is SGHNT and CDR2 YYREEE (reference sequence). CDR3 sequence: CASSVTGPRSGNTIYF. The DNA for the CDR3 is TGTGCCAGCAGCGTCACAGGGCCCCGCTCTGGAAACACCATATATTTT.

This chain uses TRBV4-3 with TRBJ1-5; a possible D gene is TRBD1 (6 bases). CDR1 is LGHNA, CDR2 YSLEER, per germline. The CDR3 sequence is 16 residues long. Trimming pared 0 bases from V and 2 bases from J, leaving 11 bases between. The CDR3 nucleotides read TGCGCCAGCAGCCAAGAGTCTTCAGGGGGCAATCAGCCCCAGCATTTT. Translating it yields CASSQESSGGNQPQHF.

The V call is TRBV7-3, the J call TRBJ2-7, with TRBD2 matching 7 bases. Germline-derived CDR1 and CDR2 are SGHTA and FQGTGA. V gave up 2 bases and J gave up 2 bases; unmatched junction bases: 6. The CDR3 covers 15 residues. This CDR3 is CASSLLGGGAYEQYF. In nucleotides, the CDR3 is TGTGCCAGCAGCTTACTAGGCGGGGGTGCCTACGAGCAGTACTTC.

The chain couples TRBV6-5 to TRBJ1-5; a weak D match, TRBD1 (5 bases). Germline loops: CDR1 MNHEY, CDR2 SVGAGI. V lost 2 bases, J lost 6 bases, and 11 bases lay in between. The CDR3 spans 14 residues. The CDR3 coding sequence is TGTGCCAGCAGTTACGGGGGGACGGGTCAGCCCCAGCATTTT. Protein product: CASSYGGTGQPQHF.

The chain carries TRBV5-6 and TRBJ2-2; possibly TRBD2 for D (6 bases). V lost 0 bases and J 4 bases, leaving 16 bases between the germline ends. The CDR3 consists of 17 residues. In germline, CDR1 is SGHDT, CDR2 YYEEEE. The CDR3 DNA is TGTGCCAGCAGCTTGGGTAGCAGGAGGGGTGGCACCGGGGAGCTGTTTTTT. As protein: CASSLGSRRGGTGELFF.

The CDR3 DNA reads TGCGCCAGCAGCTTGGAGGCGGCCGGGACTTTTCCCCTCCACTTT. Residues: CASSLEAAGTFPLHF. The chain uses TRBV5-1 and TRBJ1-6; the D gene is possibly TRBD1 (5 bases). This CDR3 spans 15 amino acids. Between the trimmed V and J ends, which lost 0 bases and 13 bases, there was a span of 17 bases. The germline V gene encodes CDR1 SGHRS and CDR2 YFSETQ.

The rearrangement links TRBV7-8 to TRBJ2-3, with 10 bases fitting TRBD2. The CDR3 is made up of 19 amino acids. CDR1 and CDR2 from the germline V gene are SGHVS and FQNEAQ. The V gene end was trimmed by 5 bases and the J gene end by 0 bases; junction bases not matched to a gene: 14. CDR3 bases: TGTGCCAGCAGCCTCTATTCTAGCGGGGGTTCACTCAGCACAGATACGCAGTATTTT. It codes for CASSLYSSGGSLSTDTQYF.

J is TRBJ1-1 and V is TRBV7-3; TRBD1 matches at 9 bases. The J segment lost 5 bases and the V segment lost 4 bases, leaving 5 bases of the junction unmatched. From germline, CDR1 is SGHTA and CDR2 FQGTGA. The CDR3 consists of 14 residues. CDR3: CASSYTGGVTEAFF. Written as DNA, the CDR3 is TGTGCCAGCAGCTATACAGGGGGCGTAACTGAAGCTTTCTTT. Full variable domain (missing parts from reference TRBV7-3 and TRBJ1-1): GAGVSQTPSNKVTEKGKYVELRCDPISGHTALYWYRQSLGQGPEFLIYFQGTGAADDSGLPNDRFFAVRPEGSVSTLKIQRTERGDSAVYLCASSYTGGVTEAFFGQGTRLTVV.

The chain recombines TRBV2 with TRBJ1-6; no clear D. Germline lookup yields CDR1 SNHLY and CDR2 FYNNEI. This CDR3 region has 14 residues. V was cut by 6 bases and J by 0 bases, with 6 bases left in between. DNA of the CDR3: TGTGCCAGCAGAAGGAGCTCCTATAATTCACCCCTCCACTTT. Translated: CASRRSSYNSPLHF.

The gene calls are TRBV29-1 and TRBJ2-5, with no clear D. This CDR3 contains 11 residues. CDR1 and CDR2 from the germline V gene are SQVTM and ANQGSEA. Trimming removed 3 bases from V and 2 bases from J, with 4 bases in between. CDR3 region: CSVDSQETQYF. DNA of the CDR3: TGCAGCGTTGACAGTCAAGAGACCCAGTACTTC.

The V gene is TRBV21-1, the J gene TRBJ2-5; the table's D gene call, TRBD2, was not cross checked with the DNA. TRBV21-1 is shown as a pseudogene. The CDR3 is made up of 13 amino acids. CDR3 nucleotide sequence: TGTGCCAGCAGCCATCGCGTTAAAGAGACCCAGTACTTC. Amino acids: CASSHRVKETQYF.

The genes are TRBV7-9 and TRBJ1-5, with 9 bases matching TRBD1. Germline V gives CDR1 SEHNR, CDR2 FQNEAQ (reference sequence). There are 16 residues in the CDR3. V gave up 5 bases and J gave up 2 bases; unmatched junction bases: 7. The CDR3 DNA sequence: TGTGCCAGCAGCCGGACAGGGGTCGGAGGCAATCAGCCCCAGCATTTT. It yields the protein CASSRTGVGGNQPQHF.

This clone came up a few times. The chain links TRBV7-2 to TRBJ2-1; no clear D gene. Germline CDR1 SGHTA, CDR2 FQGNSA. Trimming took off 6 bases at V and 6 bases at J, with 15 bases between the two ends. The CDR3 is 14 amino acids. The CDR3 DNA reads TGTGCCAGCAGATACCGTAGAAACCTCAATGAGCAGTTCTTC. Translating gives CASRYRRNLNEQFF.

This chain joins TRBV28 and TRBJ2-1; 9 bases match TRBD1. This CDR3 comprises 14 residues. Trimming cost V 5 bases and J 7 bases; bases outside gene matches: 6. Looked up from germline, CDR1 is MDHEN and CDR2 is SYDVKM. CDR3 in DNA: TGTGCCAGCAGTATACAGGGGGCGCAAAATGAGCAGTTCTTC. Translated: CASSIQGAQNEQFF.

The chain uses TRBV30 and TRBJ2-1; 7 nucleotides align to TRBD1. V lost 4 bases to trimming and J lost 2 bases; unmatched junction nucleotides: 2. CDR1 GTSNPN and CDR2 SVGIG come from the germline V gene (reference sequence). This CDR3 is built from 13 residues. CDR3 sequence reads: CAWTGTAYNEQFF. In DNA, the CDR3 is TGTGCCTGGACCGGGACAGCCTACAATGAGCAGTTCTTC.

This chain uses TRBV14 with TRBJ2-7; weak D call: TRBD1 (6 bases). Trimming removed 3 bases from V and 3 bases from J, with 18 bases in between. The germline V gene has CDR1 SGHDN and CDR2 FVKESK. This CDR3 has 16 amino acids. CDR3 residues: CASSQGHPAQGYEQYF. The CDR3 DNA follows: TGTGCCAGCAGCCAGGGTCATCCTGCACAGGGCTACGAGCAGTACTTC.

V is TRBV27 and J is TRBJ2-1, with 7 bases lining up with TRBD2. Germline-derived CDR1 and CDR2 are MNHEY and SMNVEV (reference sequence). V shed 4 bases and J 4 bases; nucleotides not matched to a gene: 7. The CDR3 totals 15 residues. The CDR3 sequence: CASSSAGAGYNEQFF. The CDR3 DNA reads TGTGCCAGCAGTTCGGCGGGAGCGGGGTACAATGAGCAGTTCTTC.

This clone was found a few times. The chain recombines TRBV7-9 with TRBJ1-4; weak D call: TRBD1 (5 bases). Germline values: CDR1 SEHNR, CDR2 FQNEAQ (reference sequence). The CDR3 covers 15 residues. Trimming cost V 5 bases and J 8 bases, with 18 bases left between them. This CDR3 reads CASSPGHAIAEKLFF. CDR3 DNA: TGTGCCAGCAGCCCAGGACATGCAATAGCCGAAAAACTGTTTTTT.